These 2 T cell receptor beta chains were all obtained from the same sample, sequenced in a study of neurological immune-mediated disorders. TCRdb ran MiXCR on the 5' RACE reads and lists one entry per CDR3 protein. This sample has about 38,000 distinct CDR3 sequences, with around 10% found just once. This sample's time point: technical triplicate 1. The material sequenced was PBMCs. Receptors originate from a man in his sixties with HTLV-1-associated myelopathy (HAM/TSP).

This clonotype appeared many times. The chain employs TRBV20-1 and TRBJ2-1; 8 bases match TRBD2. CDR1 and CDR2 from the germline V gene are DFQATT and SNEGSKA (reference sequence). J gave up 4 bases and V 1 base, and 9 bases lay outside the gene matches. This CDR3 has 16 amino acids. The CDR3 coding sequence is TGCAGTGCTAGAGGTCGGAGAGCGGGAGTTTACAATGAGCAGTTCTTC. Translated: CSARGRRAGVYNEQFF.

This clonotype was observed at least ten times. This chain links TRBV5-8 with TRBJ1-1, with unresolved D. Trimming left V 0 bases short and J 10 bases short, with 10 bases between. There are 12 residues in the CDR3. Germline V gene lookup returns CDR1 SGHTS and CDR2 YDEGEE. CDR3 residues: CASSLETWSAFF. CDR3 bases: TGTGCCAGCAGCTTGGAGACGTGGTCAGCTTTCTTT.